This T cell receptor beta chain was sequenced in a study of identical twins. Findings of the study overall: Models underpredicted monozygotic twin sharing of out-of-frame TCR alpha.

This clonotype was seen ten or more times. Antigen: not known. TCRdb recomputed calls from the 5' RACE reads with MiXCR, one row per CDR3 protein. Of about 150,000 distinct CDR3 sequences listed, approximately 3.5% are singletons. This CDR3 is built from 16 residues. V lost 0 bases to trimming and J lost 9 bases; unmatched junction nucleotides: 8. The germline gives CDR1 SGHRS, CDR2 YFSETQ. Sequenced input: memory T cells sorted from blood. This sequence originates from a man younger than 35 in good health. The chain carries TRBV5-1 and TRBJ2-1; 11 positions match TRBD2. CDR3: CASSLDSGRVFGEQFF. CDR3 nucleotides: TGCGCCAGCAGCTTGGATAGCGGGAGGGTCTTCGGTGAGCAGTTCTTC.